This TCR beta chain was documented in a study of blood T cell repertoires in COVID-19. Study in general: The samples span acute and convalescent COVID-19 from the United States, Italy and Spain. Sample material is recorded as cDNA or gDNA derived from T cells, B-cell-depleted T cells, or PBMCs.

The germline V gene has CDR1 SGDLS and CDR2 YYNGEE. V trimming: 0 bases; J trimming: 6 bases; junction bases outside the gene matches: 3. The CDR3 length is 14 residues. Source study methods: Estimates of nucleated cell counts were drawn from the amplification of reference gene primers. Generated by immunoSEQ multiplex PCR, the TCRdb table keeps only in-frame clones and is missing some. From that table come the V and J calls and clone size; the DNA was used to work out D and trimming. The table includes around 260,000 clones, roughly 90% detected once. This clone was found once. This chain connects TRBV9 to TRBJ2-5, with 9 bases matching TRBD2. The sequence derives from a man in his 60s who had recovered from COVID-19. Sequencing input: peripheral blood. In nucleotides, the CDR3 is TGTGCCAGCAGCGTAGGGACTAGCGCGAAGACCCAGTACTTC. It codes for CASSVGTSAKTQYF.